This T cell receptor (beta chain) was found in a study of shared clonotypes between healthy human individuals. Whole-study findings and limits: Across subsets, estimated richness was generally greater for naive than for memory populations.

V lost 3 bases, J lost 6 bases, and 3 bases lay in between. Germline V lookup: CDR1 WSHSY, CDR2 SAAADI. CDR3 size: 11 residues. A note on this clone: The antigen remains unidentified.

Sequencing was performed with immunoSEQ multiplex PCR; in TCRdb, only in-frame clones are kept and a portion is missing. The data contain some 1 million clones, approximately 68% of them singletons. The sequenced sample consisted of memory CD4+ T cells sorted from blood. The subset is: CD45RA-negative fraction. The chain is built from TRBV10-2 and TRBJ2-1; D uncertain. This receptor was identified in a man aged 18-30 years in good health. The CDR3 protein is CASSEINEQFF. The CDR3 region has the DNA TGCGCCAGCAGTGAAATCAATGAGCAGTTCTTC.